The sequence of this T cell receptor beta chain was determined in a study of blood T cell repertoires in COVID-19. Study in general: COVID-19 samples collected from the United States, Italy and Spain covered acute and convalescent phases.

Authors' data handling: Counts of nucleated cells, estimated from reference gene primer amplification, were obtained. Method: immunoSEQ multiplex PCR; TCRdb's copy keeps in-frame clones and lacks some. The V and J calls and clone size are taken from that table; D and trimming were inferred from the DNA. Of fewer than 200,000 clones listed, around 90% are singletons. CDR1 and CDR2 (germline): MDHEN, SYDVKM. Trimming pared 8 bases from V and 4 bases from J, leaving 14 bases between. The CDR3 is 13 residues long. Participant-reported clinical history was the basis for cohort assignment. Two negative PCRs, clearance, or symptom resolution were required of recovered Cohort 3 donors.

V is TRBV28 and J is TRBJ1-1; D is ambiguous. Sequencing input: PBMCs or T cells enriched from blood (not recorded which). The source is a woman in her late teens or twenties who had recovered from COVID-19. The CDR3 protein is CASSDGWATEAFF. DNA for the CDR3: TGTGCCAGCTCTGATGGGTGGGCCACTGAAGCTTTCTTT.